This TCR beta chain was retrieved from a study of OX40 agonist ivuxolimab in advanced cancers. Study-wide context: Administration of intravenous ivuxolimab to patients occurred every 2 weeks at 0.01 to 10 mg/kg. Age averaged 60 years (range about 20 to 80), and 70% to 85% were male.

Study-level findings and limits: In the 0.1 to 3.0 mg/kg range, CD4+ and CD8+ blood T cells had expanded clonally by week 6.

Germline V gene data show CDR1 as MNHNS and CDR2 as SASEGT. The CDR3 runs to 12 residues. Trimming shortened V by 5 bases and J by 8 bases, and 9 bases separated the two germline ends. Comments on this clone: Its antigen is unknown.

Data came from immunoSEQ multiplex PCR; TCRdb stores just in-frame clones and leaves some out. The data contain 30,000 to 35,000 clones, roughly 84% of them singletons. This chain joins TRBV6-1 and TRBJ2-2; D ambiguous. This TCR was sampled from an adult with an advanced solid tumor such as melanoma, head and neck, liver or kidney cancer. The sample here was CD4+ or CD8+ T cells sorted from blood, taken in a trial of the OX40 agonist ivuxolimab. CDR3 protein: CASSPLGGELFF. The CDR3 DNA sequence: TGTGCCAGCAGTCCTTTAGGAGGGGAGCTGTTTTTT.